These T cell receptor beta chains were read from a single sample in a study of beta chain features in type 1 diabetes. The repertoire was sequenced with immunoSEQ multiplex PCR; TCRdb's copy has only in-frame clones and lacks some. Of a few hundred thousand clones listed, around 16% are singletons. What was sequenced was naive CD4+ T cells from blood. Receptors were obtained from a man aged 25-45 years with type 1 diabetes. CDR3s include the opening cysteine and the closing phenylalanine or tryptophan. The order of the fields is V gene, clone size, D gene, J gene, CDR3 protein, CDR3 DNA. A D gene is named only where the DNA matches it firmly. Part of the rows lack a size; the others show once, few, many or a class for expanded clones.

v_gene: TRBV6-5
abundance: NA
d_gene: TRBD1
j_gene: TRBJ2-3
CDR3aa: CASLDRGWTDTQYF
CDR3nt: TGTGCCAGCCTAGACAGGGGTTGGACAGATACGCAGTATTTT

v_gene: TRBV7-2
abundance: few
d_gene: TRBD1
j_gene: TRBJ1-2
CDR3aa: CASSSPDRGNGYTF
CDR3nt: TGTGCCAGCAGCTCTCCGGACAGGGGAAATGGCTACACCTTC

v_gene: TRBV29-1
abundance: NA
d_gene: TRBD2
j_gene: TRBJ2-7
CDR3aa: CSVEVVAGAREQYF
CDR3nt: TGCAGCGTTGAAGTAGTAGCGGGAGCTCGCGAGCAGTACTTC

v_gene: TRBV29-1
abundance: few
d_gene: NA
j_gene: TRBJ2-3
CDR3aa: CSVESGSRTDTQYF
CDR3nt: TGCAGCGTTGAATCTGGGTCTAGGACAGATACGCAGTATTTT

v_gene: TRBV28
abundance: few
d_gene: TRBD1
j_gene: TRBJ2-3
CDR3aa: CASTYLGQGYTDTQYF
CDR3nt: TGTGCCAGCACATACCTGGGACAGGGCTACACAGATACGCAGTATTTT

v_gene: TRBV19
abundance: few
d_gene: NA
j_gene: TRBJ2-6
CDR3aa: CASSPGANVLTF
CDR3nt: TGTGCCAGTAGTCCCGGGGCCAACGTCCTGACTTTC

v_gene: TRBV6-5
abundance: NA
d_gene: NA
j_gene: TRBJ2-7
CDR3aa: CASSYSIQYEQYF
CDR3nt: TGTGCCAGCAGTTACTCGATACAGTACGAGCAGTACTTC

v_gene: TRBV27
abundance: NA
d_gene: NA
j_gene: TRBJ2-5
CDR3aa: CASSLSLGGETQYF
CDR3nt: TGTGCCAGCAGTTTATCCTTGGGGGGAGAGACCCAGTACTTC

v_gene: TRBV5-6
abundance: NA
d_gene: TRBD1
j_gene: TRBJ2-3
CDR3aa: CASSATGGTDTQYF
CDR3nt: TGTGCCAGCAGCGCCACAGGGGGAACAGATACGCAGTATTTT

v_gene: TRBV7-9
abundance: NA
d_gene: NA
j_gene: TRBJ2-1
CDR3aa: CASSFYGNEQFF
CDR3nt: TGTGCCAGCAGCTTTTACGGGAATGAGCAGTTCTTC

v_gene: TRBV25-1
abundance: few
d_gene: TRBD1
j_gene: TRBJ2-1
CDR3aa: CASSESGTASNEQFF
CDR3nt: TGTGCCAGCAGTGAATCAGGGACAGCCTCCAATGAGCAGTTCTTC

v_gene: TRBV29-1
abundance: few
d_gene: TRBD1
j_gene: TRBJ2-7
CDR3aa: CSVRGQLTYEQYF
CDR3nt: TGCAGCGTGAGGGGACAGCTGACCTACGAGCAGTACTTC

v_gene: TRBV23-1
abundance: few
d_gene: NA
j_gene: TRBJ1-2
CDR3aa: CATREGLPYGYTF
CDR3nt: TGCGCCACGCGGGAGGGTCTGCCCTATGGCTACACCTTC

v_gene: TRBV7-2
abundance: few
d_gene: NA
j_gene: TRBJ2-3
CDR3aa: CASIKGWGSTDTQYF
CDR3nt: TGTGCCAGCATCAAGGGCTGGGGTAGCACAGATACGCAGTATTTT

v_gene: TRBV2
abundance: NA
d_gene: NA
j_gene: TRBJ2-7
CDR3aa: CASSDGQSALF
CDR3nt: TGTGCCAGCAGTGACGGACAGTCGGCCCTCTTC

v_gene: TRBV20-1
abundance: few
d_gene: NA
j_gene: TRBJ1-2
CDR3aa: CSARTDYGYTF
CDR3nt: TGCAGTGCACGCACAGACTATGGCTACACCTTC

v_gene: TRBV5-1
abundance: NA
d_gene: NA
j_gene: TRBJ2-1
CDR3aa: CASSNRGAGNNEQFF
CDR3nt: TGCGCCAGCAGCAACAGGGGCGCGGGGAACAATGAGCAGTTCTTC

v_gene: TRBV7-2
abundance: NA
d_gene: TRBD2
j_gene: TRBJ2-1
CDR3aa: CASSSPTSGTYNEQFF
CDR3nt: TGTGCCAGCAGCTCCCCGACTAGCGGGACATACAATGAGCAGTTCTTC

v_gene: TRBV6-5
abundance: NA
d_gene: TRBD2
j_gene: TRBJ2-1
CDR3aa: CASSYGTSNEQFF
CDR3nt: TGTGCCAGCAGTTACGGGACTAGCAATGAGCAGTTCTTC

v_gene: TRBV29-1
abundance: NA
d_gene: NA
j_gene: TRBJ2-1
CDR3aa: CSVGFQGNNEQFF
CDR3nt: TGCAGCGTTGGGTTTCAGGGGAACAATGAGCAGTTCTTC

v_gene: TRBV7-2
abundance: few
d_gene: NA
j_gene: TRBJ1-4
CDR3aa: CASSVRQLGEKLFF
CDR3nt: TGTGCCAGCAGCGTCCGACAGCTAGGTGAAAAACTGTTTTTT

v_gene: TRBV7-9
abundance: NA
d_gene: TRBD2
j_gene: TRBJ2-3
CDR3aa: CASSFGTSGTTDTQYF
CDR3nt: TGTGCCAGCAGCTTTGGGACTAGCGGGACCACAGATACGCAGTATTTT

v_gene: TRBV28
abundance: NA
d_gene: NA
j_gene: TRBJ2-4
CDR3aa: CASSLGLQAQYF
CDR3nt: TGTGCCAGCAGTTTAGGTCTCCAAGCACAGTACTTC

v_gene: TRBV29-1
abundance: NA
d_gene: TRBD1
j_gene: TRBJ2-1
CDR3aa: CSAGGNEQFF
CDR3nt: TGCAGCGCAGGGGGAAATGAGCAGTTCTTC

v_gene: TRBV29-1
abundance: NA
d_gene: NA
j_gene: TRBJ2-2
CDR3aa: CSVMTENTGELFF
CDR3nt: TGCAGCGTTATGACAGAGAACACCGGGGAGCTGTTTTTT